The subject of this entry is one T cell receptor (beta chain). Its specificity is not known. Each CDR3 protein is one row after TCRdb ran MiXCR on the 5' RACE reads. Of 330,000 or so distinct CDR3 sequences detected, less than 9.5% appear once; the ten largest clones hold roughly 15%. This entry is derived from a study of CD8 T cells in ankylosing spondylitis. Study-level results: Ankylosing spondylitis blood appeared to be characterized by a TCR beta motif of under ten highly homologous variants.

Sequencing was done on a sample of blood, either unsorted or a sorted T cell fraction (not recorded which). The receptor's source is a male donor with ankylosing spondylitis.

Written as DNA, the CDR3 is TGTGCCAGCAGCCCACGCGTGGGGGAGGCCGGGGAGCTGTTTTTT. Residues: CASSPRVGEAGELFF. The chain recombines TRBV11-3 with TRBJ2-2; D might be TRBD2 (6 bases). Deletions cut 5 bases from V and 6 bases from J, with 16 bases between. Looked up from germline, CDR1 is SGHNT and CDR2 is YENEEA. The CDR3 has 15 residues.